This TCR beta chain came from a study of patients and donors after allogeneic stem cell transplantation. V lost 7 bases, J lost 0 bases, and 10 bases lay in between. The length of the CDR3 is 13 residues. TCRdb reprocessed the RT-PCR reads with MiXCR, giving one entry per CDR3 protein. The sample lists 900,000 to 1,000,000 distinct CDR3 sequences; roughly 17% were seen once. This clonotype was counted many times. The TCR comes from a human donor who was either an allogeneic HSCT recipient or a stem cell or donor lymphocyte infusion donor (not recorded which). It is not recorded whose cells these are; they may come from a transplant donor. The V gene is TRBV12-3 or TRBV12-4, the J gene TRBJ2-7; D is undetermined. The sequenced sample was blood, either unsorted or a sorted T cell fraction (not recorded which). Here the CDR3 DNA reads TGTGCCAGCACCTTCGGCAGCTCCTACGAGCAGTACTTC. As protein: CASTFGSSYEQYF.